This TCR beta chain was retrieved from a study of cytomegalovirus exposure and HLA in healthy donors. Regarding the study as a whole: In an earlier analysis, most TCR beta V segments were productive about 87% or about 30% of the time. A list of 150 or so TCR beta chains associated with cytomegalovirus was given.

About this clone: Its specificity is not known.

V lost 8 bases and J 2 bases, leaving 12 bases between the germline ends. The CDR3 spans 13 residues. The V gene's germline CDR1 is SNHLY and CDR2 FYNNEI. The PCR had 60 Vbeta and 13 Jbeta primers. Clones were read by immunoSEQ multiplex PCR, and TCRdb kept only the in-frame ones, dropping some. This sample has 170,000 or so clones; around 82% occur once, and the top ten carry about 0.37%. V usage is TRBV2 and J usage is TRBJ1-2; unclear D gene. The source material was PBMCs. This clonotype was sampled from a boy aged 2 to 10 in good health and CMV-seronegative. CDR3 sequence: CASLPGSNYGYTF. Written as DNA, the CDR3 is TGTGCCAGCTTACCCGGGTCGAACTATGGCTACACCTTC. Using reference TRBV2 and TRBJ1-2 for the parts outside the CDR3, the full variable domain is EPEVTQTPSHQVTQMGQEVILRCVPISNHLYFYWYRQILGQKVEFLVSFYNNEISEKSEIFDDQFSVERPDGSNFTLKIRSTKLEDSAMYFCASLPGSNYGYTFGSGTRLTVV.